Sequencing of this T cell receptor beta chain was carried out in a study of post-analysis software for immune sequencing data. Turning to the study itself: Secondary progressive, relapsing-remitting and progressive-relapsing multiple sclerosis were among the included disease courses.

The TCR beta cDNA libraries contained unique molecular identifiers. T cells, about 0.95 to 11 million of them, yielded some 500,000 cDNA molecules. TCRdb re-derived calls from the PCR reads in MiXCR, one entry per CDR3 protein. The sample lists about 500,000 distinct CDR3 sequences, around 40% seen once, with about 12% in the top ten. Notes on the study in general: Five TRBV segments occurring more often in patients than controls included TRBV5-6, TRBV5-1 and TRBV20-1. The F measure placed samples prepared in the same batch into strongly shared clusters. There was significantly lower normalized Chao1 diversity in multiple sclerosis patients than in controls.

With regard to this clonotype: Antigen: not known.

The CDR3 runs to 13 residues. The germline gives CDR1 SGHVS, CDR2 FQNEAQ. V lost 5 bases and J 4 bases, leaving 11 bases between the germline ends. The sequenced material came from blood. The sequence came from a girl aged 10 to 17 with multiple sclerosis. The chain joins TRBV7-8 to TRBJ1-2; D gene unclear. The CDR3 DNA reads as TGTGCCAGCAGCACCCCACCCGGCTATGGCTACACCTTC. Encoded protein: CASSTPPGYGYTF.